This T cell receptor beta chain was found in a study of response to subunit inactivated influenza vaccine. Study-wide points: The authors put forward the suggestion that each seasonal influenza vaccination may bring in only a limited number of new T cells.

This clonotype came up many times. Antigen specificity is unknown. The CDR3 is 11 residues long. TCRdb redid the calling of the RT-PCR reads with MiXCR, one entry per CDR3 protein. This sample has 150,000 or so distinct CDR3 sequences, with approximately 11% found just once. The chain is built from TRBV21-1 and TRBJ1-5. TRBV21-1 is marked as a pseudogene. The material sequenced was non-naive T cells sorted from PBMCs, taken about 40 days after vaccination. This receptor was obtained from a man in his fifties or sixties who received an inactivated influenza vaccine. Here the CDR3 reads CASSKGQPQHF. The CDR3 DNA reads TGTGCCAGCAGCAAAGGTCAGCCCCAGCATTTT.